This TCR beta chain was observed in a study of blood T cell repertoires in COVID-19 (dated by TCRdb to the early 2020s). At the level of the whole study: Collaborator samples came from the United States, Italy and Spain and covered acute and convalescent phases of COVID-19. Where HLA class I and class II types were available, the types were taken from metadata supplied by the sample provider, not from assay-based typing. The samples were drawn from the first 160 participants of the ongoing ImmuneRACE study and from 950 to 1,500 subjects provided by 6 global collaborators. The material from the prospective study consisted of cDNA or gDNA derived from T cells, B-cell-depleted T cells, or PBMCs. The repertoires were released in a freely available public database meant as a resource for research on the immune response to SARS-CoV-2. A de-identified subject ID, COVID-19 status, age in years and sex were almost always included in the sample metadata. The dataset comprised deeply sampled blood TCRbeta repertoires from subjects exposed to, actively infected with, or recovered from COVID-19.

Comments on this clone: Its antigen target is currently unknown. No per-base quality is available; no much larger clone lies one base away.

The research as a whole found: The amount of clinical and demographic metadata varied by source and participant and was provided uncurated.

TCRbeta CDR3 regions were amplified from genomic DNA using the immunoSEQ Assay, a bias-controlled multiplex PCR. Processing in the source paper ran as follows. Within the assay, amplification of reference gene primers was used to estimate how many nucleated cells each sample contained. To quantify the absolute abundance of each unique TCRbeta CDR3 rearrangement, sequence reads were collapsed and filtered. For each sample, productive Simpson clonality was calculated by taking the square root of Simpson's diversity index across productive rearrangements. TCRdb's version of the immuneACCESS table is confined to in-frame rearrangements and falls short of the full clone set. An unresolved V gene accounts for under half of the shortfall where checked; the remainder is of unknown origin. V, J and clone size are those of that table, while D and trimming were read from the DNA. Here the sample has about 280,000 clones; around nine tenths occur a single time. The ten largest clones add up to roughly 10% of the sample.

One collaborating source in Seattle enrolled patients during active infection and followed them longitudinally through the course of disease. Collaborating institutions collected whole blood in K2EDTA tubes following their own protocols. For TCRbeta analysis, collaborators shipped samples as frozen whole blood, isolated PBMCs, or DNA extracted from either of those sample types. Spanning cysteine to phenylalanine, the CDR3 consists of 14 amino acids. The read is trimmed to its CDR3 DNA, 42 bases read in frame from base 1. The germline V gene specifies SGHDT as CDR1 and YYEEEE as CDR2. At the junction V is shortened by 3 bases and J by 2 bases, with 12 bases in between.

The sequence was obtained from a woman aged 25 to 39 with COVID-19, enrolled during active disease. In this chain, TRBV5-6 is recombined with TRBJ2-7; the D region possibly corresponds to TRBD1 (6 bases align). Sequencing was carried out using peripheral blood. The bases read TGTGCCAGCAGCTCTACGACAGGAACCTACGAGCAGTACTTC. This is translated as CASSSTTGTYEQYF.